This TCR beta chain was observed in a study of blood T cell repertoires in COVID-19. In the source study's methods: Amplification of reference gene primers provided the estimated nucleated cell counts. The method was immunoSEQ multiplex PCR; TCRdb's version includes in-frame clones alone and lacks a portion of them. The DNA was the basis for D and trimming; V, J and clone size are from that table. The sample holds roughly 250,000 clones, roughly 93% seen once. This CDR3 region has 14 residues. Germline-derived CDR1 and CDR2 are SEHNR and FQNEAQ (reference sequence). Between the trimmed V and J ends, which lost 0 bases and 6 bases, there was a span of 11 bases.

The V and J genes are TRBV7-9 and TRBJ1-1; no reliable D call. The sequence derives from a woman aged 40 to 50 with acute COVID-19. Sequenced material: PBMCs or T cells enriched from blood (not recorded which). In nucleotides, the CDR3 is TGTGCCAGCAGCTTAGCCCGAGCGAGCGCTGAAGCTTTCTTT. It yields the protein CASSLARASAEAFF.